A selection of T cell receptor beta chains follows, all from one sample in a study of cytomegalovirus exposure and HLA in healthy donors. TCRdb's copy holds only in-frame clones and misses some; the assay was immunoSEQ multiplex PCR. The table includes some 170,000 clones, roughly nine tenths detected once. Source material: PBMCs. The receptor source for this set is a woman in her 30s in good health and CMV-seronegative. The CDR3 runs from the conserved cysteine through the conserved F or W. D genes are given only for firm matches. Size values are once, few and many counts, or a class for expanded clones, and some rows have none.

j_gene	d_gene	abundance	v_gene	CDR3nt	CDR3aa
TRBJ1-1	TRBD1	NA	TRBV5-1	TGCGCCAGCAGCCGGACAGGGAATGAAGCTTTCTTT	CASSRTGNEAFF
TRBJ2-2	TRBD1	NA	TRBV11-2	TGTGCCAGCAGCTTAGTCGGCACAGGGGTGAACACCGGGGAGCTGTTTTTT	CASSLVGTGVNTGELFF
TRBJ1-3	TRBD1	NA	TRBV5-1	TGCGCCAGCAGCGTTACACCGGGACAGGGACTCTCTGGAAACACCATATATTTT	CASSVTPGQGLSGNTIYF
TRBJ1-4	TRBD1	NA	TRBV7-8	TGTGCCAGCAGCTCGCACAGGGGTCCTAATGAAAAACTGTTTTTT	CASSSHRGPNEKLFF
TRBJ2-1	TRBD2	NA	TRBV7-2	TGTGCCAGCACCCTGGGAGGGGTCAATGAGCAGTTCTTC	CASTLGGVNEQFF
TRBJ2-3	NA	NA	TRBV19	TGTGCCAGTCACTCAGGGGTAGGCACAGATACGCAGTATTTT	CASHSGVGTDTQYF
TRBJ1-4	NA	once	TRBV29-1	TGCAGCGTGAGGGGGTTACAGGCTACTAATGAAAAACTGTTTTTT	CSVRGLQATNEKLFF
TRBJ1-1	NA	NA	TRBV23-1	TGCGCCAGCAGTCAAGGGAGGATAGAGAACACTGAAGCTTTCTTT	CASSQGRIENTEAFF
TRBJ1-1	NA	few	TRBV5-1	TGCGCCAGCAGCCAGCGGGACACCGAAGCTTTCTTT	CASSQRDTEAFF
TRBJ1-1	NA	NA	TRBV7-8	TGTGCCAGCAGCTCCCTGGCGGGGTCGGCTGAAGCTTTCTTT	CASSSLAGSAEAFF
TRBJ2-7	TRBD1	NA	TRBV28	TGTGCCAGCAGTCCTCAGGGACAGGGGAACTACGAGCAGTACTTC	CASSPQGQGNYEQYF
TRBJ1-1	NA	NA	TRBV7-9	TGTGCCAGCAGCTTAGTACAGGGCGAAAGAGCTTTCTTT	CASSLVQGERAFF
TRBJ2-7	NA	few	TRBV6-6	TGTGCCAGCAGCCGGACAGTAGGCGAGCAGTACTTC	CASSRTVGEQYF
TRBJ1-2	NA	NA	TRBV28	TGTGCCAGCTTAGGACAGATTCGTAATGGCTACACCTTC	CASLGQIRNGYTF